This T cell receptor beta chain was documented in a study of blood T cells in healthy people across ages. The study, taken as a whole, reports: A roughly linear fall in TCR beta diversity per million T cells was seen with increasing age. Bulk PBMC profiling left naive and antigen-experienced comparisons inconclusive. Both higher diversity and more naive CD4+ cells marked long-lived donors when set against aged donors.

Primers used in a second PCR of roughly 6 to 11 cycles were a sample-barcoded 5' primer and a J-beta primer mix. TCRdb re-called the 5' RACE reads with MiXCR, one entry per CDR3 protein. The top ten clones hold 30% to 40% of a sample with some 640,000 distinct CDR3 sequences, around half of them seen once. Points on this clonotype: Its antigen remains unknown.

The sequencing input was blood. The receptor's source is a woman aged 60-70 years in good health.

CDR3 sequence reads: CASSNRQKTNEKLFF. The CDR3 DNA reads TGTGCCAGCAGTAACCGACAGAAAACTAATGAAAAACTGTTTTTT. V and J are TRBV6-6 and TRBJ1-4; the D gene is possibly TRBD1 (5 bases). This CDR3 spans 15 amino acids. Per germline, CDR1 MNHNY and CDR2 SVGAGI (reference sequence). Trimming removed 5 bases at V and 1 base at J, with 11 bases between.